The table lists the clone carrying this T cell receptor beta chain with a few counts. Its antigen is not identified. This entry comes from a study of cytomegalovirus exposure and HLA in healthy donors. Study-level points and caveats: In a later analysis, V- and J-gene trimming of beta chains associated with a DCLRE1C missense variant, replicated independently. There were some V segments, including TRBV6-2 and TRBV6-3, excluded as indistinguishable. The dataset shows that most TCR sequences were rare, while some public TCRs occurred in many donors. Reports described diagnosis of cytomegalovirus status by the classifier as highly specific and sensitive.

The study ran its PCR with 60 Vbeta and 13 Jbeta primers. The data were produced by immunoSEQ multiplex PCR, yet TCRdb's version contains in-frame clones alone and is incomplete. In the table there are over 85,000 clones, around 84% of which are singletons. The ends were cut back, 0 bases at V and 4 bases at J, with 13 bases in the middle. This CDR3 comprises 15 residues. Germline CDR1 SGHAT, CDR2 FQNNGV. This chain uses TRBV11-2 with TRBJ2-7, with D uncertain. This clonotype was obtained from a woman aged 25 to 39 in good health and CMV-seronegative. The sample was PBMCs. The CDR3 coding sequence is TGTGCCAGCAGCTTAGACTTCGGCCTAGATTACGAGCAGTACTTC. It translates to CASSLDFGLDYEQYF.